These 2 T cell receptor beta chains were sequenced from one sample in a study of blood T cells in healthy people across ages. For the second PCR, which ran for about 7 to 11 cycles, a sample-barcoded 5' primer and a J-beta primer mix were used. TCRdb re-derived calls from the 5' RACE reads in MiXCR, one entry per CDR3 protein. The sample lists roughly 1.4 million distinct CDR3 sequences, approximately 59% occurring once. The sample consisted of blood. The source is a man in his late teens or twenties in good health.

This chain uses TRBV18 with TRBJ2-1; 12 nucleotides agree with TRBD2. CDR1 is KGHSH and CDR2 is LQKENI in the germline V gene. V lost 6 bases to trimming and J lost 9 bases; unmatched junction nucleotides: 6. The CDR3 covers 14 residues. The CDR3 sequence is CASSTTSGGGEQFF. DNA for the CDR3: TGTGCCAGCTCTACGACTAGCGGGGGCGGTGAGCAGTTCTTC.

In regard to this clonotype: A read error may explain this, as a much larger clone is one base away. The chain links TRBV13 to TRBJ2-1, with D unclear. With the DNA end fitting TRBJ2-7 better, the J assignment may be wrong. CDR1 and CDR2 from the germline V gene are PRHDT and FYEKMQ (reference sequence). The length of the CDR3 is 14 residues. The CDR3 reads CASSSTFSYNEQYF. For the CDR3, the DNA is TGTGCCAGCAGCTCCACTTTCTCCTACAATGAGCAGTACTTC.